A selection of T cell receptor beta chains follows, all from one sample in a study of shared clonotypes between healthy human individuals. Assay used: immunoSEQ multiplex PCR; TCRdb lists only in-frame clones, some missing. The sample has around 1.4 million clones; 98% are singletons. The sequencing sample was made of naive CD4+ T cells sorted from blood. The source of these receptors is a man under 40 in good health. CDR3s include the opening cysteine and the closing phenylalanine or tryptophan. The D gene is left open where the match is weak. Only some rows state a clone size, as once, few, many or a class for expanded clones.

>TRBD1|NA|TRBV19|TRBJ2-7
TGTGCCAGTAGTAGCGGACAGGGTTACGAGCAGTACTTC
CASSSGQGYEQYF
>NA|NA|TRBV5-5|TRBJ2-3
TGTGCCAGCAGCTTGGAGGGCGTCGATACGCAGTATTTT
CASSLEGVDTQYF
>NA|NA|TRBV27|TRBJ2-5
TGTGCCAGCAGTTTATCCTGGGTTTCTACAGAGACCCAGTACTTC
CASSLSWVSTETQYF
>NA|NA|TRBV5-6|TRBJ1-1
TGTGCCAGCAGCTTGGTCCCGACGGGAGGGGAAGCTTTCTTT
CASSLVPTGGEAFF
>NA|NA|TRBV18|TRBJ2-6
TGTGCCAGCTCACCGCGAGGGACAGGGGCCAACGTCCTGACTTTC
CASSPRGTGANVLTF
>NA|NA|TRBV7-2|TRBJ1-1
TGTGCCAGCAGCCGTGGTATGCCGGAAGGCCGGGCCACTGAAGCTTTCTTT
CASSRGMPEGRATEAFF
>NA|NA|TRBV10-3|TRBJ2-2
TGTGCCATCAGTGCTCTGAACACCGGGGAGCTGTTTTTT
CAISALNTGELFF
>NA|once|TRBV7-9|TRBJ2-7
TGTGCCAGCAGCCAAAGCGGGTTAGGGTACGAGCAGTACTTC
CASSQSGLGYEQYF
>NA|NA|TRBV5-1|TRBJ2-2
TGCGCCAGCAGCTCTCAGGGGGGCACCGGGGAGCTGTTTTTT
CASSSQGGTGELFF
>NA|NA|TRBV29-1|TRBJ2-3
TGCAGCGTTCGGCGCCAGACTAGCACAGATACGCAGTATTTT
CSVRRQTSTDTQYF
>TRBD2|NA|TRBV6-6|TRBJ2-7
TGTGCCAGCAGTTTCACCCCGGGAGGGGGTGAGCAGTACTTC
CASSFTPGGGEQYF
>TRBD1|NA|TRBV2|TRBJ2-1
TGTGCCAGCAGTGATATGACAGGGGGCGTCTATGAGCAGTTCTTC
CASSDMTGGVYEQFF
>NA|NA|TRBV7-2|TRBJ1-5
TGTGCCAGCAGCCGCATCAATCAGCCCCAGCATTTT
CASSRINQPQHF
>NA|NA|TRBV6-4|TRBJ2-3
TGTGCCAGCAGTGACTCGGCGGGTACGGGCACAGATACGCAGTATTTT
CASSDSAGTGTDTQYF
>TRBD2|NA|TRBV5-5|TRBJ2-1
TGTGCCAGCAGCACCATAGCGGGAGCGGGTTACAATGAGCAGTTCTTC
CASSTIAGAGYNEQFF
>TRBD1|NA|TRBV7-9|TRBJ2-5
TGTGCCAGCAGCTTCGCCGGGACAGGGGAAGAGACCCAGTACTTC
CASSFAGTGEETQYF
>NA|NA|TRBV7-4|TRBJ2-3
TGTGCCAGCAGCTCCGGGGGGCCCCACAGTTGGAGTTCTAGCACAGATACGCAGTATTTT
CASSSGGPHSWSSSTDTQYF
>NA|NA|TRBV7-9|TRBJ2-3
TGTGCCAGCAGCTTAGGACTTCACACAGATACGCAGTATTTT
CASSLGLHTDTQYF
>TRBD2|once|TRBV6-5|TRBJ2-7
TGTGCCAGCGGTAAAGCGGGAGGAAGGGAGCAGTACTTC
CASGKAGGREQYF
>NA|NA|TRBV28|TRBJ1-5
TGTGCCAGCAGTTCGACATCCGTGGGCAATCAGCCCCAGCATTTT
CASSSTSVGNQPQHF
>NA|NA|TRBV30|TRBJ2-7
TGTGCCTGGGCGCAGGGTTACGAGCAGTACTTC
CAWAQGYEQYF
>NA|once|TRBV5-1|TRBJ2-3
TGCGCCAGCAGGGGAGGAGGGAGCCCCACAGATACGCAGTATTTT
CASRGGGSPTDTQYF
>NA|NA|TRBV28|TRBJ2-1
TGTGCCAGCAGTTTAGGGAGCACCTACAATGAGCAGTTCTTC
CASSLGSTYNEQFF
>TRBD1|NA|TRBV27|TRBJ2-1
TGTGCCAGCAGGTGGGACAGGGCGGGGATTAATGAGCAGTTCTTC
CASRWDRAGINEQFF
>NA|NA|TRBV9|TRBJ2-5
TGTGCCAGCAGCGTAGACGTCGGGGGTGAGACCCAGTACTTC
CASSVDVGGETQYF
>TRBD2|NA|TRBV18|TRBJ2-1
TGTGCCAGCTCAATGTCCGGGACTAGGAACCCACGGGGCAATGAGCAGTTCTTC
CASSMSGTRNPRGNEQFF
>TRBD1|NA|TRBV5-1|TRBJ1-2
TGCGCCAGCAGCTCGACAGGGGATGGCTACACCTTC
CASSSTGDGYTF
>NA|NA|TRBV15|TRBJ2-7
TGTGCCACCAGCAGAGGCGTTTACGAGCAGTACTTC
CATSRGVYEQYF
>NA|NA|TRBV7-2|TRBJ1-5
TGTGCCAGCAGCTTAGACCTCAGTCAGCCCCAGCATTTT
CASSLDLSQPQHF
>NA|NA|TRBV7-8|TRBJ2-5
TGTGCCAGCAGCTTAGCGGGAGAGACCCAGTACTTC
CASSLAGETQYF
>NA|NA|TRBV10-3|TRBJ2-3
TGTGCCATCACCGAATGGCTTAACACAGATACGCAGTATTTT
CAITEWLNTDTQYF
>NA|NA|TRBV5-1|TRBJ2-3
TGCGCCAGCAGCTCGGATTCCGGGACTTTTAAGTATTTT
CASSSDSGTFKYF
>TRBD2|NA|TRBV7-2|TRBJ2-7
TGTGCCAGCAGCTTGGTCGAGCGGGGCTCCTACGAGCAGTACTTC
CASSLVERGSYEQYF
>NA|NA|TRBV27|TRBJ1-5
TGTGCCAGCAGTTTAGTAGTTCCCAGTAATCAGCCCCAGCATTTT
CASSLVVPSNQPQHF
>TRBD1|NA|TRBV18|TRBJ2-7
TGTGCCAGCTCACCAAGACCGGGACAGTTATACGAGCAGTACTTC
CASSPRPGQLYEQYF
>NA|NA|TRBV5-1|TRBJ2-7
TGCGCCAGCAGCCCGGAGATCGAGCGCTACGAGCAGTACTTC
CASSPEIERYEQYF
>TRBD2|NA|TRBV2|TRBJ2-7
TGTGCCAGCAGTGAAGTGGGAGCGGGAGGGATCTACGAGCAGTACTTC
CASSEVGAGGIYEQYF
>NA|NA|TRBV19|TRBJ2-7
TGTGCCAGTAGTGGGTCTATAGGGGCCTACGAGCAGTACTTC
CASSGSIGAYEQYF
>NA|NA|TRBV7-9|TRBJ1-5
TGTGCCAGCAGCTTCTCGTGGCAGGTCAATCAGCCCCAGCATTTT
CASSFSWQVNQPQHF
>TRBD1|NA|TRBV19|TRBJ2-7
TGTGCCAGTAGTCCAGGGACAGGGGGGACGTACGAGCAGTACTTC
CASSPGTGGTYEQYF
>NA|NA|TRBV18|TRBJ2-5
TGTGCCAGCTCACCGATTGGGGGCAGGGGGACCCAGTACTTC
CASSPIGGRGTQYF
>NA|NA|TRBV11-2|TRBJ1-1
TGTGCCAGCAGGCTTGGTGTGGGGGCTCTTAACACTGAAGCTTTCTTT
CASRLGVGALNTEAFF
>NA|once|TRBV29-1|TRBJ2-3
TGCAGCGTTGTCGGGAGAGGGGGAGATACGCAGTATTTT
CSVVGRGGDTQYF
>NA|NA|TRBV9|TRBJ2-7
TGTGCCAGCAGCGTCGGTCGGGACGCCTACGAGCAGTACTTC
CASSVGRDAYEQYF
>TRBD1|NA|TRBV19|TRBJ2-1
TGTGCCAGTAGGCGACAGGGTGGTCGCAATGAGCAGTTCTTC
CASRRQGGRNEQFF
>NA|NA|TRBV7-8|TRBJ2-7
TGTGCCAGCAGCTCTTTTAGGGGGACCCCCTACGAGCAGTACTTC
CASSSFRGTPYEQYF
>NA|NA|TRBV5-5|TRBJ2-7
TGTGCCAGCAGCTCGTACGGGCTGGACGAGCAGTACTTC
CASSSYGLDEQYF